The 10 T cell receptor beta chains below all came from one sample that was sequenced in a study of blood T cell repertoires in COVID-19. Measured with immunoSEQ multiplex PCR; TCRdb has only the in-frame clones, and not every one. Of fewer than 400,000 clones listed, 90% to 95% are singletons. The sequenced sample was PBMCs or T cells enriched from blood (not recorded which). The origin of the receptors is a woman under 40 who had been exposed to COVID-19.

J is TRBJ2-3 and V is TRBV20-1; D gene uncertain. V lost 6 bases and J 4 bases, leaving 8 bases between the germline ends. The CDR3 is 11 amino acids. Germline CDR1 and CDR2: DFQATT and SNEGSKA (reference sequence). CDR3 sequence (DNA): TGCAGTGCGAGCTACTCAGATACGCAGTATTTT. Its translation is CSASYSDTQYF.

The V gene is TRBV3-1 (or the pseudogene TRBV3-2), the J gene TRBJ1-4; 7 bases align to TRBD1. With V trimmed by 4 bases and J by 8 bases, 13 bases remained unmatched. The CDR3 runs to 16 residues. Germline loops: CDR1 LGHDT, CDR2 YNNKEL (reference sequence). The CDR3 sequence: CASSLFTGARLEKLFF. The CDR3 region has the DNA TGTGCCAGCAGCCTCTTTACAGGGGCCCGCCTGGAAAAACTGTTTTTT.

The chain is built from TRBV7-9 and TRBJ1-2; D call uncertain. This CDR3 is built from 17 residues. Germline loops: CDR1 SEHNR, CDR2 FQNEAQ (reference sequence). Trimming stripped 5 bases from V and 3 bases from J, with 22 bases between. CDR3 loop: CASSHLAGIASYYGYTF. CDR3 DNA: TGTGCCAGCAGCCATCTGGCGGGAATCGCCTCTTACTATGGCTACACCTTC.

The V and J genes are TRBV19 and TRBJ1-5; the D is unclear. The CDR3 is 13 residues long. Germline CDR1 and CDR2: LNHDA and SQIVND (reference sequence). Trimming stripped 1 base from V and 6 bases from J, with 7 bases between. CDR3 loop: CASSIGTAQPQHF. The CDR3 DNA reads TGTGCCAGTAGTATAGGAACAGCTCAGCCCCAGCATTTT.

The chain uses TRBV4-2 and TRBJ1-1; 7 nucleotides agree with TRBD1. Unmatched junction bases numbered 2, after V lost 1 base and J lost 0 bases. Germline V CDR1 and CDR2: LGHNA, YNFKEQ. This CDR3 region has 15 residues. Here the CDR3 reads CASSQVTGLNTEAFF. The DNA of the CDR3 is TGTGCCAGCAGCCAAGTGACAGGGTTGAACACTGAAGCTTTCTTT.

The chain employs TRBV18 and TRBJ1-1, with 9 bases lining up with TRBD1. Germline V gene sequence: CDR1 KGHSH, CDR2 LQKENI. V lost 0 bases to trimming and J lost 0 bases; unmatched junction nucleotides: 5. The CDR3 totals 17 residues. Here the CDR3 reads CASSPPGQGHMNTEAFF. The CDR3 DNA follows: TGTGCCAGCTCACCACCGGGACAGGGCCATATGAACACTGAAGCTTTCTTT.

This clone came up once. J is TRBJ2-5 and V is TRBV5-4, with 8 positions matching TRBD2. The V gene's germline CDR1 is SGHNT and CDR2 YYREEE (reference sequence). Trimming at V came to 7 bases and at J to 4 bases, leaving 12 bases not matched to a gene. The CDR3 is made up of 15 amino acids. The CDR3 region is CASGYGGGPRETQYF. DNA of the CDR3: TGTGCCAGCGGTTACGGGGGGGGTCCCCGAGAGACCCAGTACTTC.

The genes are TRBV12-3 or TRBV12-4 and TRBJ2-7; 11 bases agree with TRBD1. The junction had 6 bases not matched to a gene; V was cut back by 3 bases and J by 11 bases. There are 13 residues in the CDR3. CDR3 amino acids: CASSLGTGGAEYF. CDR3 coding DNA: TGTGCCAGCAGTTTGGGGACAGGGGGGGCGGAGTACTTC.

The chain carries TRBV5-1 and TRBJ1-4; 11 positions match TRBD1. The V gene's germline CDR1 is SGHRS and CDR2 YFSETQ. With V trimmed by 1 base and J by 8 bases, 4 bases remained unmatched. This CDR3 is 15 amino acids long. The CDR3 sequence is CASSLTGTGGEKLFF. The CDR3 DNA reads TGCGCCAGCAGCTTGACCGGGACAGGGGGGGAAAAACTGTTTTTT.

The DNA for the CDR3 is TGTGCCAGCAGCTTGGGACAGGGGGGATGGCAAGAGACCCAGTACTTC. Its translation is CASSLGQGGWQETQYF. V and J are TRBV11-3 and TRBJ2-5; TRBD1 agrees at 11 bases. CDR1 SGHNT and CDR2 YENEEA come from the germline V gene. CDR3 length: 16 amino acids. V shed 3 bases and J 2 bases; nucleotides not matched to a gene: 5.